The 3 T cell receptor beta chains in this list originate from one sample, sequenced in a study of OX40 agonist ivuxolimab in advanced cancers. Method: immunoSEQ multiplex PCR; TCRdb's copy keeps in-frame clones and lacks some. The sample records around 30,000 clones, roughly four fifths being singletons. The sample here was CD4+ or CD8+ T cells sorted from blood, taken in a trial of the OX40 agonist ivuxolimab. These TCRs come from an adult with an advanced solid tumor such as melanoma, head and neck, liver or kidney cancer.

This clone was recorded once. This chain uses TRBV30 with TRBJ1-5; no clear D gene. The germline V gene encodes CDR1 GTSNPN and CDR2 SVGIG (reference sequence). The V end lost 2 bases, the J end lost 1 base, and 12 bases lay between the germline ends. The CDR3 is 15 residues long. CDR3 protein: CAWSPGRRSNQPQHF. The CDR3, as DNA: TGTGCCTGGAGTCCCGGGAGAAGGAGCAATCAGCCCCAGCATTTT.

The table lists this clone with a count of one. The chain has TRBV7-2 and TRBJ1-2; perhaps TRBD1 as D (5 bases). This CDR3 contains 13 residues. The V gene lost 1 base and the J gene lost 4 bases, with 7 bases spanning the gap. CDR1 and CDR2 from the germline V gene are SGHTA and FQGNSA. In nucleotides, the CDR3 is TGTGCCAGCAGCTTAGAGGGGTTCTATGGCTACACCTTC. Translation: CASSLEGFYGYTF.

This chain joins TRBV6-5 and TRBJ1-2; the D gene is possibly TRBD1 (5 bases). The germline V gene encodes CDR1 MNHEY and CDR2 SVGAGI. Deletions cut 5 bases from V and 0 bases from J, with 13 bases between. The CDR3 is 15 residues long. CDR3 residues: CASSATPTANYGYTF. The CDR3 DNA reads as TGTGCCAGCAGTGCAACTCCGACAGCTAACTATGGCTACACCTTC.